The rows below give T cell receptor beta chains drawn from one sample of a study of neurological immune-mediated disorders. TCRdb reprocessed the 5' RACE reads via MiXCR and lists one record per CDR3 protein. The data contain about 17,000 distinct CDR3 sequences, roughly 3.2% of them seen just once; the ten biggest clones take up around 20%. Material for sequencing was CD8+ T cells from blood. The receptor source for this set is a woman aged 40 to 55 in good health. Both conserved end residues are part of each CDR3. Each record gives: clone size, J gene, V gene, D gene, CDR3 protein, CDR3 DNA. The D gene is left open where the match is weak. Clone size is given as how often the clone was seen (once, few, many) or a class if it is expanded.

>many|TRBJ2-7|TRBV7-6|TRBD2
CASSLGTSGSIDEQYF
TGTGCCAGCAGCTTAGGGACTAGCGGGAGTATAGACGAGCAGTACTTC
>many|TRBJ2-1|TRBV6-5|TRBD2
CASSYPGLAGVYNEQFF
TGTGCCAGCAGTTACCCGGGACTAGCGGGAGTGTACAATGAGCAGTTCTTC
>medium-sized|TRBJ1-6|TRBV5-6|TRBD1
CASSFGQGPPLHF
TGTGCCAGCAGCTTCGGACAGGGGCCACCCCTCCACTTT
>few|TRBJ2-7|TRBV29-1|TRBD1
CSVSQGTGVEQYF
TGCAGCGTCTCACAAGGGACAGGGGTCGAGCAGTACTTC
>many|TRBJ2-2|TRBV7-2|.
CASSLAVTGELFF
TGTGCCAGCAGCTTAGCGGTGACCGGGGAGCTGTTTTTT
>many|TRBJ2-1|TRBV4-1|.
CASSLDPNNEQFF
TGCGCCAGCAGCCTGGACCCCAACAATGAGCAGTTCTTC
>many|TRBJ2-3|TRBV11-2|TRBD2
CASSLGGLVAGRDRTDTQYF
TGTGCCAGCAGCCTAGGAGGGTTGGTAGCGGGGAGAGATCGAACAGATACGCAGTATTTT
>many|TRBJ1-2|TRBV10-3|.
CAITGDGYGYTF
TGTGCCATCACAGGGGATGGCTATGGCTACACCTTC
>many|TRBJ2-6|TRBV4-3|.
CASSQESGSGANVLTF
TGCGCCAGCAGCCAAGAGTCGGGTTCTGGGGCCAACGTCCTGACTTTC
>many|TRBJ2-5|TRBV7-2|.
CASRRRGRETQYF
TGTGCCAGCAGAAGGCGAGGGCGGGAGACCCAGTACTTC
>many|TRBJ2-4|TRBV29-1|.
CSVELTSLTKDIQYF
TGCAGCGTTGAATTAACCTCCTTAACAAAGGACATTCAGTACTTC
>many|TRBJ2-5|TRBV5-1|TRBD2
CASSLGGGPLETQYF
TGCGCCAGCAGCTTAGGCGGGGGACCTCTGGAGACCCAGTACTTC
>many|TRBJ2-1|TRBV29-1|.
CSVVWEDNEQFF
TGCAGCGTGGTTTGGGAGGACAATGAGCAGTTCTTC
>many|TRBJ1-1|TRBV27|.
CASSLGPGMTEAFF
TGTGCCAGCAGTTTAGGACCTGGGATGACTGAAGCTTTCTTT
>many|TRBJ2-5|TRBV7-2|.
CASSLDGEETQYF
TGTGCCAGCAGCTTGGACGGGGAAGAGACCCAGTACTTC
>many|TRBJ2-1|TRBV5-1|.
CASSLGSNEQFF
TGCGCCAGCAGCTTGGGTAGCAATGAGCAGTTCTTC
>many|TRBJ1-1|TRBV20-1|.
CSAGRGVSEAFF
TGCAGTGCCGGGAGGGGAGTTTCTGAAGCTTTCTTT
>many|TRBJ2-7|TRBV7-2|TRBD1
CASSSMDRAYEQYF
TGTGCCAGCAGCTCTATGGACAGGGCTTACGAGCAGTACTTC
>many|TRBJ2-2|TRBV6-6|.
CASSGAQGGRPNTGELFF
TGTGCCAGCAGTGGGGCCCAGGGGGGACGACCGAACACCGGGGAGCTGTTTTTT
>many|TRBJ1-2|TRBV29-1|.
CSVDPRGLNYGYTF
TGCAGCGTTGATCCCAGGGGCTTGAACTATGGCTACACCTTC
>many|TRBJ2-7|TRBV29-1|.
CSVDTPTDEQYF
TGCAGCGTCGACACGCCAACGGACGAGCAGTACTTC
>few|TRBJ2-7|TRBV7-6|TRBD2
CASSSPAGEPYEQYF
TGTGCCAGCAGCTCCCCGGCGGGAGAACCCTACGAGCAGTACTTC
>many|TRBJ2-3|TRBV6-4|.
CASSENGAGGTDTQYF
TGTGCCAGCAGTGAGAATGGGGCCGGAGGCACAGATACGCAGTATTTT
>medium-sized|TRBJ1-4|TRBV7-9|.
CASRHAPPISEKLFF
TGTGCCAGCAGACATGCCCCTCCGATCAGTGAAAAACTGTTTTTT
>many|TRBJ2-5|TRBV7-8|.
CASSQPRTGGGETQYF
TGTGCCAGCAGCCAACCTCGTACGGGGGGCGGTGAGACCCAGTACTTC
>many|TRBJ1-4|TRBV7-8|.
CASSFWTEPNEKLFF
TGTGCCAGCAGCTTCTGGACAGAACCTAATGAAAAACTGTTTTTT
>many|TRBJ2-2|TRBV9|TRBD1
CASSVATREPTGGDRNTGELFF
TGTGCCAGCAGCGTAGCTACAAGGGAACCGACAGGGGGCGATAGAAACACCGGGGAGCTGTTTTTT
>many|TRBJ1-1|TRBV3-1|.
CASSHTEVEAFF
TGTGCCAGCAGCCATACTGAGGTTGAAGCTTTCTTT
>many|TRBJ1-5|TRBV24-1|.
CATSDSRQYNQPQHF
TGTGCCACCAGTGATTCTCGACAGTACAATCAGCCCCAGCATTTT
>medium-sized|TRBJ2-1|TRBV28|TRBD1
CASSSVVGTELMNEQFF
TGTGCCAGCAGTTCCGTAGTAGGGACAGAGTTGATGAATGAGCAGTTCTTC
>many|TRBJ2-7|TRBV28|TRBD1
CASTGTGANEQYF
TGTGCCAGTACCGGGACAGGGGCCAACGAGCAGTACTTC
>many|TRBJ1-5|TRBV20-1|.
CSARDQGARNQPQHF
TGCAGTGCTAGAGACCAAGGGGCGAGGAATCAGCCCCAGCATTTT
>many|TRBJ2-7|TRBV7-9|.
CASSSRRLPTTEQYF
TGTGCCAGCAGCTCAAGGCGACTACCTACGACGGAGCAGTACTTC
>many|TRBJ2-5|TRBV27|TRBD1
CASSDPDRGSTVQETQYF
TGTGCCAGCAGTGATCCGGACAGGGGGAGTACTGTCCAAGAGACCCAGTACTTC
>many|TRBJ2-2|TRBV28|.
CASSKTMANTGELFF
TGTGCCAGCAGCAAGACGATGGCAAACACCGGGGAGCTGTTTTTT
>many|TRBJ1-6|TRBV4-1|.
CASSLGPDSPLHF
TGCGCCAGCAGCCTAGGACCGGATTCACCCCTCCACTTT
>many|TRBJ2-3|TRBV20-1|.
CSAIVYTDTQYF
TGCAGTGCTATCGTCTACACAGATACGCAGTATTTT
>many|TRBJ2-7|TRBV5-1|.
CASSLNAGEQYF
TGCGCCAGCAGCTTGAACGCGGGAGAGCAGTACTTC
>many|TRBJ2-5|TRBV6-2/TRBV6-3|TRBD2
CASSWTSEPETQYF
TGTGCCAGCAGTTGGACTAGCGAGCCAGAGACCCAGTACTTC
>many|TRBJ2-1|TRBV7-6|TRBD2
CASSLVTSGSNRPYNEQFF
TGTGCCAGCAGCTTAGTAACTAGCGGGAGTAACCGCCCCTACAATGAGCAGTTCTTC
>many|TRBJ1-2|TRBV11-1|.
CASSTDPDGAYGYTF
TGTGCCAGCAGCACGGACCCTGACGGGGCCTATGGCTACACCTTC
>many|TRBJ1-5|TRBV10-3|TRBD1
CAISEGDREYSNQPQHF
TGTGCCATCAGTGAAGGTGACAGGGAATATAGCAATCAGCCCCAGCATTTT